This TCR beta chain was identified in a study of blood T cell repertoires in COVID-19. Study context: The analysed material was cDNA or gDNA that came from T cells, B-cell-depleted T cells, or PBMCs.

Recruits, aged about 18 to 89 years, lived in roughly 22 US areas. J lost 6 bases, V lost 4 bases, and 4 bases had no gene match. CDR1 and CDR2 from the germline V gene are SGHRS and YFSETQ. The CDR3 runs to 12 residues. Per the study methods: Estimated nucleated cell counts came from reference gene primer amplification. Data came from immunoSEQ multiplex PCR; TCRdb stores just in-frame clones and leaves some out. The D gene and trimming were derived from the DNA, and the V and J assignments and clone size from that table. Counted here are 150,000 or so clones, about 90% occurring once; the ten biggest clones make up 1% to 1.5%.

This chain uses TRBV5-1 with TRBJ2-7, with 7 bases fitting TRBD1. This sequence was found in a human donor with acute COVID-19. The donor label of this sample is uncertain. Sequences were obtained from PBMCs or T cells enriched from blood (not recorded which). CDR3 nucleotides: TGCGCCAGCAGCCCGGACAGGAGCGAGCAGTACTTC. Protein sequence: CASSPDRSEQYF.